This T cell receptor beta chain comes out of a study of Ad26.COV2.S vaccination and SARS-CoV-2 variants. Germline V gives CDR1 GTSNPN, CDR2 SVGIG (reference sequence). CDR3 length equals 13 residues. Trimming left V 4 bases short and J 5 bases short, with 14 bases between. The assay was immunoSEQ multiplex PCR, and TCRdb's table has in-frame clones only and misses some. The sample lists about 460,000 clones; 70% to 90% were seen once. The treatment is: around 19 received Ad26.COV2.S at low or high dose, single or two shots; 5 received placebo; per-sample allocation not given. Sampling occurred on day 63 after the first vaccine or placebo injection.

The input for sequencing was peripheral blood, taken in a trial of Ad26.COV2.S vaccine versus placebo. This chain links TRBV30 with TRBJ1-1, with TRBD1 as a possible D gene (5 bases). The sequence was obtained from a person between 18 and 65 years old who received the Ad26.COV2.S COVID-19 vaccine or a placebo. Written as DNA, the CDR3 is TGTGCCTGGAACCGGGACCTGGGGACTGAAGCTTTCTTT. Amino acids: CAWNRDLGTEAFF.